This T cell receptor (beta chain) emerged from a study of cytomegalovirus exposure and HLA in healthy donors. The wider study: The Caucasian-associated ancestry cluster held around 81% of over 350 genotyped donors. Overall study findings and caveats: Most TCRs appeared rarely, but some public TCRs recurred in many donors. V- and J-gene trimming in TCR beta was tied to a missense DCLRE1C variant by an analysis performed later. A prior analysis recorded that most TCR beta V segments were productive about 87% or about 30% of the time.

The CDR3 is 14 residues long. Germline V gives CDR1 LNHDA, CDR2 SQIVND (reference sequence). Trimming shortened V by 6 bases and J by 7 bases, and 15 bases separated the two germline ends. Comment on this clone: Its specificity is unknown.

The study ran its PCR with 60 Vbeta and 13 Jbeta primers. Method: immunoSEQ multiplex PCR; TCRdb's copy keeps in-frame clones and lacks some. The top ten hold roughly 4.5% of the sample, which has around 80,000 clones, under 65% seen once. The chain is built from TRBV19 and TRBJ1-4, with unresolved D. The sequence was obtained from a male donor in good health and CMV-seropositive. Sequencing was performed on PBMCs. The CDR3 bases are TGTGCCAGTAGCCTCGGGCAGGCGGGTGAAAAACTGTTTTTT. Amino acid sequence: CASSLGQAGEKLFF.